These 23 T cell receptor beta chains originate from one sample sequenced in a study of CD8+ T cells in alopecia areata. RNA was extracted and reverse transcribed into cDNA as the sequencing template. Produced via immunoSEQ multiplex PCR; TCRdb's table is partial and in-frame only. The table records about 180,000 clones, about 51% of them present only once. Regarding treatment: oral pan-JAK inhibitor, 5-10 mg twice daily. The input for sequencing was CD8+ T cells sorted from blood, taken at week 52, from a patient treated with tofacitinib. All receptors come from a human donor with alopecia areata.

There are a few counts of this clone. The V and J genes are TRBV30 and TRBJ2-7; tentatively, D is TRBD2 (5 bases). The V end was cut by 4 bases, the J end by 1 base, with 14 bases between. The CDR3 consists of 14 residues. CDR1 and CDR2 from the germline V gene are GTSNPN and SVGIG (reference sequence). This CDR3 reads CAWTARALSYEQYF. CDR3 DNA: TGTGCCTGGACCGCGAGGGCGTTGTCCTACGAGCAGTACTTC.

CDR3: CASSLQQGAMQFF. The CDR3 nucleotides read TGTGCCAGCAGTTTACAACAGGGGGCGATGCAGTTCTTC. The J gene is TRBJ2-1, the V gene TRBV6-5; 9 bases agree with TRBD1. The junction had 7 bases not matched to a gene; V was cut back by 4 bases and J by 12 bases. The CDR3 extends over 13 amino acids. In germline, CDR1 is MNHEY, CDR2 SVGAGI.

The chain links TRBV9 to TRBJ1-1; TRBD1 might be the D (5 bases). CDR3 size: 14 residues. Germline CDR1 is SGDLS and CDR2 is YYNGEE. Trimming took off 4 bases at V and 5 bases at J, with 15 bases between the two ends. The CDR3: CASSPYWGRTEAFF. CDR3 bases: TGTGCCAGCAGCCCCTACTGGGGGAGAACTGAAGCTTTCTTT.

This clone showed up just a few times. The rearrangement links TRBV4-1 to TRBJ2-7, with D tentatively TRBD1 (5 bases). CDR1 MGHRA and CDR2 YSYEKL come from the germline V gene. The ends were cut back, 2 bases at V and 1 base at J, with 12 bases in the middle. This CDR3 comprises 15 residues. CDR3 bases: TGCGCCAGCAGCCAATTTAGACAGCCGTCCTACGAGCAGTACTTC. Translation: CASSQFRQPSYEQYF.

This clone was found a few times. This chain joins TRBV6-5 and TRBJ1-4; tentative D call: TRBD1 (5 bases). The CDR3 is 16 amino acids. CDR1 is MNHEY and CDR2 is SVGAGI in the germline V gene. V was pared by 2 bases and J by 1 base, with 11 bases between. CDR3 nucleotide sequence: TGTGCCAGCAGTTACCAGGGTGAAGGAACTAATGAAAAACTGTTTTTT. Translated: CASSYQGEGTNEKLFF.

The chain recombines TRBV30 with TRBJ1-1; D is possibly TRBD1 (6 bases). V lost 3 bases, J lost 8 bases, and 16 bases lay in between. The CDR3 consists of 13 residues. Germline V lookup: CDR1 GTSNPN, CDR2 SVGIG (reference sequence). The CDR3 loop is CAWRRGLEGEAFF. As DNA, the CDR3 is TGTGCCTGGAGGCGGGGGCTTGAGGGGGAAGCTTTCTTT.

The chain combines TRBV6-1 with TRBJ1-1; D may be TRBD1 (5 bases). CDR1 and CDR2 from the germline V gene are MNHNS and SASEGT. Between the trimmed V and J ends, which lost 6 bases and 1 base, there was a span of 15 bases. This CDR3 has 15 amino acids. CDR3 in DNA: TGTGCCAGCAGCCCCAGGGTGGAGGGGAACACTGAAGCTTTCTTT. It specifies CASSPRVEGNTEAFF.

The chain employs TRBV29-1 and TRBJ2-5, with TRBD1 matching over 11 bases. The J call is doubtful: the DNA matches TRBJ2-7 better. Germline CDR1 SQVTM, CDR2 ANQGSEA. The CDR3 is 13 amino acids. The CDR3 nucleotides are TGCAGCGTTGGGACAGGGGGCCGCTACGAGCAGTACTTC. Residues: CSVGTGGRYEQYF.

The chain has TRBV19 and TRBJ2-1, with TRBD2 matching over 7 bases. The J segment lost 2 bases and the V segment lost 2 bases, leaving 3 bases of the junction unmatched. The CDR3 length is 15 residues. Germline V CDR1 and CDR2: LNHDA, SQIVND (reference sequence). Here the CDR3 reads CASSIFAGAYNEQFF. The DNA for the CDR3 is TGTGCCAGTAGTATATTTGCGGGGGCCTACAATGAGCAGTTCTTC.

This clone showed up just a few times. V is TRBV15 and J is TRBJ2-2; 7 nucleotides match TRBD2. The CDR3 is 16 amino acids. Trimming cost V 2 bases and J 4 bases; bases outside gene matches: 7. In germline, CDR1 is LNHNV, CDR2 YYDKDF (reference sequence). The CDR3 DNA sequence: TGTGCCACCAGCAGATCCGGGGAGGGCCCCACCGGGGAGCTGTTTTTT. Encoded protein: CATSRSGEGPTGELFF.

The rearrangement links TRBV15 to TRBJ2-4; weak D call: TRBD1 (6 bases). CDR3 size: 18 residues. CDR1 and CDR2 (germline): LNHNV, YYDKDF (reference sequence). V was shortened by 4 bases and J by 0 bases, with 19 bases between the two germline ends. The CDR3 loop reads CATSKPWDIELAKNIQYF. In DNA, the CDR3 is TGTGCCACCAGCAAACCCTGGGACATCGAACTAGCCAAAAACATTCAGTACTTC. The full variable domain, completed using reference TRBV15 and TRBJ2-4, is DAMVIQNPRYQVTQFGKPVTLSCSQTLNHNVMYWYQQKSSQAPKLLFHYYDKDFNNEADTPDNFQSRRPNTSFCFLDIRSPGLGDTAMYLCATSKPWDIELAKNIQYFGAGTRLSVL.

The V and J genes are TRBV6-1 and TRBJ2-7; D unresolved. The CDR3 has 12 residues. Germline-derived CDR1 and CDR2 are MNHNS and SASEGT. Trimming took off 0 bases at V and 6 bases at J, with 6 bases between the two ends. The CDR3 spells CASSEAVSEQYF. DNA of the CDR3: TGTGCCAGCAGTGAAGCGGTCTCCGAGCAGTACTTC.

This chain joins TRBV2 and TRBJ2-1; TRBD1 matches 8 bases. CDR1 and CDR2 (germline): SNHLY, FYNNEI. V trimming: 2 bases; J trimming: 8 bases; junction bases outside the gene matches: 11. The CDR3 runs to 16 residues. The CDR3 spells CASSESTTGVRDEQFF. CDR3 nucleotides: TGTGCCAGCAGTGAAAGCACGACAGGGGTACGTGATGAGCAGTTCTTC.

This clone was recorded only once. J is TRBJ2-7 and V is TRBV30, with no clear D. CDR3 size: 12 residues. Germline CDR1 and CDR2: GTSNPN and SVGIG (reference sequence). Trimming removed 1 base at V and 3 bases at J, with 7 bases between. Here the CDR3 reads CAWSEGGYEQYF. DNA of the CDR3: TGTGCCTGGAGTGAGGGTGGCTACGAGCAGTACTTC.

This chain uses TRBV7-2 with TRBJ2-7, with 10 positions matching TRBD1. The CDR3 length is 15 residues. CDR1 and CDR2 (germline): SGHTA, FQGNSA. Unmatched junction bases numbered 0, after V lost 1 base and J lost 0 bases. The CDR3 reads CASSLGDRGSYEQYF. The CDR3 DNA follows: TGTGCCAGCAGCTTAGGGGACAGGGGCTCCTACGAGCAGTACTTC.

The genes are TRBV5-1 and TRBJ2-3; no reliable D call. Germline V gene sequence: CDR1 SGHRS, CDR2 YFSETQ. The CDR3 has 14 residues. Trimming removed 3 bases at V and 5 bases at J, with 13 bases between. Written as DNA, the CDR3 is TGCGCCAGCAGCTCGGCCCTTGGGAAAGATACGCAGTATTTT. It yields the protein CASSSALGKDTQYF. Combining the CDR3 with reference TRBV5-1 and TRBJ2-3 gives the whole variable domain KAGVTQTPRYLIKTRGQQVTLSCSPISGHRSVSWYQQTPGQGLQFLFEYFSETQRNKGNFPGRFSGRQFSNSRSEMNVSTLELGDSALYLCASSSALGKDTQYFGPGTRLTVL.

The CDR3 protein is CASSLLGQGSYGYTF. The CDR3 DNA is TGTGCCAGCAGTTTACTGGGACAGGGAAGCTATGGCTACACCTTC. The chain couples TRBV27 to TRBJ1-2; TRBD1 matches at 9 bases. This CDR3 is built from 15 residues. Per germline, CDR1 MNHEY and CDR2 SMNVEV (reference sequence). V shed 2 bases, J shed 4 bases, and the junction held 5 bases outside the gene matches.

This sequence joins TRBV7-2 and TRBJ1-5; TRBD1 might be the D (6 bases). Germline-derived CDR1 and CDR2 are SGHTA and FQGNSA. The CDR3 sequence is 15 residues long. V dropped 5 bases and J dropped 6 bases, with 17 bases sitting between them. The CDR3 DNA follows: TGTGCCAGCAGCCCGGACAGTAACAGGCGTCAGCCCCAGCATTTT. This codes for CASSPDSNRRQPQHF.

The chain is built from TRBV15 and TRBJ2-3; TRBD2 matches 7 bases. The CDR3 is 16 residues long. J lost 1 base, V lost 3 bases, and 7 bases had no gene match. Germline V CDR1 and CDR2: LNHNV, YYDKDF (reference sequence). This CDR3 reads CATSRVVGRGTDTQYF. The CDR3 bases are TGTGCCACCAGCAGGGTCGTAGGGAGGGGCACAGATACGCAGTATTTT.

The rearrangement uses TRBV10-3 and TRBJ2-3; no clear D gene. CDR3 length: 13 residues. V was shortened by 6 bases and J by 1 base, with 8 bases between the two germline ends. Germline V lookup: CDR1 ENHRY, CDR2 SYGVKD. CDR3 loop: CAIRTPGTDTQYF. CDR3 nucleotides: TGTGCCATCAGGACTCCTGGCACAGATACGCAGTATTTT.

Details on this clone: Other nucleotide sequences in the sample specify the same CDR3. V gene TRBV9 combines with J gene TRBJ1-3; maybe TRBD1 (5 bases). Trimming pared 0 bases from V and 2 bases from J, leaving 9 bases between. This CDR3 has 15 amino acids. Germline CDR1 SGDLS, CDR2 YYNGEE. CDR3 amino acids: CASSVEGAPGNTIYF. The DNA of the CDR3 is TGTGCCAGCAGCGTAGAAGGGGCGCCTGGAAACACCATATATTTT.

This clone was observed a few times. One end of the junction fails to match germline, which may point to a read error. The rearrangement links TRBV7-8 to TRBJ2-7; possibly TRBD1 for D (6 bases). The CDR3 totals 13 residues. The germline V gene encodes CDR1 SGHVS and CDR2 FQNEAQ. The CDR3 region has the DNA TGCGCCAGCAGCCCACCGGACAGCTACGAGCAGTACTTC. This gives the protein CASSPPDSYEQYF.

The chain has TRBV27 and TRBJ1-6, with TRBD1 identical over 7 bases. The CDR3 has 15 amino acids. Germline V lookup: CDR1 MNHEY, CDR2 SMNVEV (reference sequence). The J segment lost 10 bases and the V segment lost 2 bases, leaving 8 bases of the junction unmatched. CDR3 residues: CASSLGRGYQSPLHF. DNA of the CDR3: TGTGCCAGCAGTTTAGGCAGGGGGTATCAATCACCCCTCCACTTT.